Below are 28 T cell receptor beta chains sequenced from a single sample in a study of blood T cell repertoires in COVID-19. The table came from immunoSEQ multiplex PCR; TCRdb's copy has only in-frame clones and leaves some out. The table lists over 250,000 clones, around 88% of them singletons, with around 13% in the top ten. Material for sequencing was peripheral blood. The origin of the receptors is a woman in her 70s with COVID-19, enrolled during active disease.

The rearrangement joins TRBV6-5 to TRBJ2-2; D is possibly TRBD1 (5 bases). The V end was cut by 6 bases, the J end by 9 bases, with 14 bases between. This CDR3 has 13 amino acids. CDR1 is MNHEY and CDR2 is SVGAGI in the germline V gene. The CDR3 protein is CASRPFGARELFF. CDR3 DNA: TGTGCCAGCAGACCCTTTGGGGCACGGGAGCTGTTTTTT.

The chain recombines TRBV12-3 or TRBV12-4 with TRBJ2-7; 10 bases are a match to TRBD1. The CDR3 loop spans 13 amino acids. J lost 7 bases, V lost 6 bases, and 6 bases had no gene match. The CDR3: CASSQDRGLEQYF. CDR3 DNA sequence: TGTGCCAGCAGCCAAGACAGGGGGCTTGAGCAGTACTTC.

J is TRBJ1-2 and V is TRBV5-1, with D unclear. Germline V lookup: CDR1 SGHRS, CDR2 YFSETQ. The CDR3 runs to 13 residues. The ends were cut back, 0 bases at V and 4 bases at J, with 7 bases in the middle. The CDR3, as DNA: TGCGCCAGCAGCTTGGGTTCGGGCTATGGCTACACCTTC. Translation: CASSLGSGYGYTF.

The chain couples TRBV27 to TRBJ2-7, with a weak D call TRBD2 (6 bases). V lost 3 bases, J lost 1 base, and 10 bases lay in between. Germline V gives CDR1 MNHEY, CDR2 SMNVEV (reference sequence). The CDR3 length is 14 residues. This chain's CDR3 is CASSFGGVSYEQYF. The CDR3 DNA is TGTGCCAGCAGTTTTGGCGGGGTTTCCTACGAGCAGTACTTC.

The CDR3 region is CSVDRMNTEAFF. In nucleotides, the CDR3 is TGCAGCGTTGACCGTATGAACACTGAAGCTTTCTTT. The J gene is TRBJ1-1, the V gene TRBV29-1; D is ambiguous. CDR3 length equals 12 residues. V lost 3 bases, J lost 0 bases, and 5 bases lay in between. Germline CDR1 and CDR2: SQVTM and ANQGSEA. Combining the CDR3 with reference TRBV29-1 and TRBJ1-1 gives the whole variable domain SAVISQKPSRDICQRGTSLTIQCQVDSQVTMMFWYRQQPGQSLTLIATANQGSEATYESGFVIDKFPISRPNLTFSTLTVSNMSPEDSSIYLCSVDRMNTEAFFGQGTRLTVV.

The chain couples TRBV7-9 to TRBJ1-6; 7 bases are shared with TRBD1. Per germline, CDR1 SEHNR and CDR2 FQNEAQ (reference sequence). Trimming removed 2 bases from V and 7 bases from J; junction bases left unmatched: 8. The CDR3 contains 16 residues. The CDR3 coding sequence is TGTGCCAGCAGCTTAAGCACAGGGGTTGGCAATTCACCCCTCCACTTT. Residues: CASSLSTGVGNSPLHF.

In DNA form, the CDR3 reads TGTGCCAGCAGCCTGACAGGGGCGGACACTGAAGCTTTCTTT. It yields the protein CASSLTGADTEAFF. The genes are TRBV28 and TRBJ1-1; the match to TRBD1 covers 8 bases. CDR3 length equals 14 residues. Germline loops: CDR1 MDHEN, CDR2 SYDVKM. V lost 6 bases and J lost 3; bases outside the gene matches: 6.

The chain joins TRBV11-2 to TRBJ1-4; maybe TRBD1 (6 bases). The CDR3 runs to 15 residues. Trimming pared 1 base from V and 4 bases from J, leaving 10 bases between. Germline CDR1 SGHAT, CDR2 FQNNGV. The CDR3: CASSLVGQLNEKLFF. The CDR3 nucleotides read TGTGCCAGCAGCTTAGTGGGACAACTTAATGAAAAACTGTTTTTT.

The rearrangement links TRBV5-4 to TRBJ2-5; D gene unclear. From germline, CDR1 is SGHNT and CDR2 YYREEE (reference sequence). This CDR3 has 12 residues. V gave up 4 bases and J gave up 4 bases, with 8 bases separating them. This CDR3 is CASSHKAETQYF. The CDR3 DNA reads as TGTGCCAGCAGCCATAAAGCAGAGACCCAGTACTTC.

The chain employs TRBV30 and TRBJ2-7, with 7 bases identical to TRBD1. Per the germline V gene, CDR1 is GTSNPN and CDR2 is SVGIG (reference sequence). The trim removed 0 bases at V and 2 bases at J, leaving 1 base unmatched. The CDR3 spans 13 residues. CDR3 in DNA: TGTGCCTGGAGTGTAGGGGGCCCCTACGAGCAGTACTTC. Its protein is CAWSVGGPYEQYF.

The chain recombines TRBV4-3 with TRBJ1-1; a possible D gene is TRBD1 (5 bases). The germline CDR1 and CDR2 sequences are LGHNA and YSLEER. Trimming left V 4 bases short and J 2 bases short, with 14 bases between. The CDR3 has 15 amino acids. The CDR3 loop reads CASSRTTQGNTEAFF. In DNA, the CDR3 is TGCGCCAGCAGCCGAACAACTCAGGGAAACACTGAAGCTTTCTTT.

This chain uses TRBV11-2 with TRBJ1-1; D perhaps matches TRBD1 (5 bases). The CDR3 spans 13 residues. Deletions cut 6 bases from V and 3 bases from J, with 11 bases between. CDR1 and CDR2 from the germline V gene are SGHAT and FQNNGV. CDR3 nucleotides: TGTGCCAGCAGGGATGACAGTTACACTGAAGCTTTCTTT. Translation gives CASRDDSYTEAFF.

This chain uses TRBV18 with TRBJ1-1, with 10 bases matching TRBD1. Germline trimming cut 6 bases from V and 3 bases from J; bases unmatched to any gene: 4. The CDR3 runs 14 residues. Germline V gene lookup returns CDR1 KGHSH and CDR2 LQKENI. CDR3 nucleotides: TGTGCCAGCTCCCCCGGGACAGGGGACACTGAAGCTTTCTTT. It specifies CASSPGTGDTEAFF.

This sequence joins TRBV28 and TRBJ1-6; TRBD1 agrees at 9 bases. The V segment lost 6 bases and the J segment 7 bases; nucleotides outside the gene matches: 7. The CDR3 runs 15 residues. Germline CDR1 reads MDHEN; CDR2 reads SYDVKM. Here the CDR3 DNA reads TGTGCCAGCAGGGGGACAGGGAGGGAGAATTCACCCCTCCACTTT. It translates to CASRGTGRENSPLHF.

The V gene is TRBV30, the J gene TRBJ1-2, with TRBD1 identical over 10 bases. The CDR3 has 16 residues. V shed 0 bases and J 8 bases; nucleotides not matched to a gene: 12. The germline V gene encodes CDR1 GTSNPN and CDR2 SVGIG (reference sequence). The CDR3 loop reads CAWSVNAGTGVRGYTF. In nucleotides, the CDR3 is TGTGCCTGGAGTGTAAACGCCGGGACAGGGGTACGGGGCTACACCTTC.

The chain carries TRBV6-6 and TRBJ1-5, with 7 nucleotides matching TRBD1. The CDR3 spans 15 residues. With 5 bases clipped from V and 4 bases from J, the junction kept 8 bases outside the gene matches. CDR1 is MNHNY and CDR2 is SVGAGI in the germline V gene (reference sequence). The CDR3 bases are TGTGCCAGCAGTCCTGGGACAGTTGATAATCAGCCCCAGCATTTT. Protein: CASSPGTVDNQPQHF.

The chain links TRBV6-1 to TRBJ2-1; D remains unclear. The CDR3 runs to 15 residues. The germline gives CDR1 MNHNS, CDR2 SASEGT. Between the trimmed V and J ends, which lost 3 bases and 4 bases, there was a span of 13 bases. The CDR3 sequence: CASSDFTARYNEQFF. In nucleotides, the CDR3 is TGTGCCAGCAGTGATTTCACAGCCCGTTACAATGAGCAGTTCTTC.

Only one count was recorded for this clone. V gene TRBV6-5 combines with J gene TRBJ2-5; 10 bases match TRBD2. V gave up 4 bases and J gave up 5 bases; unmatched junction bases: 4. Germline values: CDR1 MNHEY, CDR2 SVGAGI. This CDR3 is 14 amino acids long. CDR3: CASSFQGLAETQYF. In nucleotides, the CDR3 is TGTGCCAGCAGTTTTCAGGGACTAGCGGAGACCCAGTACTTC.

The chain combines TRBV18 with TRBJ1-1; D remains unclear. This CDR3 contains 15 residues. V lost 0 bases, J lost 2 bases, and 10 bases lay in between. Germline CDR1 reads KGHSH; CDR2 reads LQKENI. The CDR3 DNA sequence: TGTGCCAGCTCACCACCGAGTAGGAGAAACACTGAAGCTTTCTTT. Amino acid sequence: CASSPPSRRNTEAFF.

This sequence joins TRBV9 and TRBJ1-2; no clear D gene. Trimming left V 0 bases short and J 2 bases short, with 11 bases between. The V gene's germline CDR1 is SGDLS and CDR2 YYNGEE. This CDR3 region has 15 residues. In DNA form, the CDR3 reads TGTGCCAGCAGCGTAGATCCAGGCGACAACTATGGCTACACCTTC. It codes for CASSVDPGDNYGYTF.

The chain combines TRBV24-1 with TRBJ1-5; a weak D match, TRBD1 (5 bases). The CDR3 length is 17 residues. Trimming left V 2 bases short and J 0 bases short, with 13 bases between. Per the germline V gene, CDR1 is KGHDR and CDR2 is SFDVKD. The CDR3 loop reads CATSDSVTVYSNQPQHF. The CDR3 DNA is TGTGCCACCAGTGATTCAGTGACAGTTTATAGCAATCAGCCCCAGCATTTT.

This rearrangement joins TRBV6-4 to TRBJ1-5; D gene uncertain. This CDR3 is 17 amino acids long. Per germline, CDR1 MRHNA and CDR2 SNTAGT. Between the trimmed V and J ends, which lost 3 bases and 0 bases, there was a span of 15 bases. The CDR3: CASSDRWSGYSNQPQHF. DNA of the CDR3: TGTGCCAGCAGTGATAGGTGGTCGGGGTATAGCAATCAGCCCCAGCATTTT.

The rearrangement uses TRBV29-1 and TRBJ2-7; 8 nucleotides align to TRBD1. The V gene's germline CDR1 is SQVTM and CDR2 ANQGSEA. With 7 bases clipped from V and 1 base from J, the junction kept 6 bases outside the gene matches. The CDR3 covers 13 residues. The CDR3 sequence is CSARQGSSYEQYF. CDR3 coding DNA: TGCAGCGCAAGACAGGGGTCTTCCTACGAGCAGTACTTC.

The DNA of the CDR3 is TGCGCCAGCAGCCCCTTGACAGGCCCTACCTACGCCGGACCCCTCCACTTT. It specifies CASSPLTGPTYAGPLHF. This sequence joins TRBV4-1 and TRBJ1-6; D perhaps matches TRBD1 (6 bases). The germline gives CDR1 MGHRA, CDR2 YSYEKL. V was clipped by 4 bases and J by 12 bases, with 25 bases between them. This CDR3 has 17 amino acids.

The chain carries TRBV24-1 and TRBJ2-2; a possible D gene is TRBD1 (6 bases). V was shortened by 5 bases and J by 5 bases, with 17 bases between the two germline ends. The CDR3 extends over 16 amino acids. Germline-derived CDR1 and CDR2 are KGHDR and SFDVKD. The CDR3 loop reads CATSGDGTMITGELFF. In DNA, the CDR3 is TGTGCCACCAGTGGGGACGGGACAATGATAACCGGGGAGCTGTTTTTT.

The chain combines TRBV5-1 with TRBJ1-1; maybe TRBD1 (5 bases). V lost 6 bases and J 4 bases, leaving 19 bases between the germline ends. The CDR3 consists of 15 residues. Germline CDR1 SGHRS, CDR2 YFSETQ. CDR3 loop: CASTREPGRGTEAFF. For the CDR3, the DNA is TGCGCCAGCACCCGGGAGCCAGGGCGAGGCACTGAAGCTTTCTTT.

The chain uses TRBV6-6 and TRBJ1-2, with D unresolved. This CDR3 has 14 amino acids. CDR1 MNHNY and CDR2 SVGAGI come from the germline V gene (reference sequence). Trimming took off 2 bases at V and 0 bases at J, with 7 bases between the two ends. The CDR3 nucleotides read TGTGCCAGCAGTTACGGAGAAGCTAACTATGGCTACACCTTC. It is translated as CASSYGEANYGYTF.

This sequence joins TRBV24-1 and TRBJ2-7; perhaps TRBD2 as D (5 bases). The germline CDR1 and CDR2 sequences are KGHDR and SFDVKD. The ends were cut back, 4 bases at V and 5 bases at J, with 17 bases in the middle. There are 15 residues in the CDR3. The CDR3 nucleotides are TGTGCCACCAGTGAATCCTCGGGGATTCGCCACGAGCAGTACTTC. It codes for CATSESSGIRHEQYF.